The subject of this entry is one T cell receptor (beta chain). Germline V gene data show CDR1 as MDHEN and CDR2 as SYDVKM. The CDR3 is 14 amino acids. The TPEX subset meant dysfunctional early memory CD8+ cells, CCR7+ PD-1+ TIGIT+. PBMC were obtained from the buffy coats of healthy donors. Negative magnetic separation enriched total CD8+ T cells. The sample comes from a study of human CD8 memory T cell subsets. It was UMI-labeled 5' RACE by which the TCR beta libraries were made. For each CDR3 protein, TCRdb gives one entry from its re-call of the 5' RACE reads, without DNA. Its listing shows around 6,000 distinct CDR3 sequences.

This chain joins TRBV28 and TRBJ2-1; TCRdb lists TRBD2, though no DNA is available to test this call. The specimen sequenced was CD8+ T cells from PBMCs. This clonotype was sampled from a human donor in good health. The CDR3 is CASNPGLAGGVQFF.